The TCR beta chain under discussion was sequenced for a study of somatic mutations in cytotoxic T cells in rheumatoid arthritis. Only in-frame clones appear in the TCRdb table, and some are missing; sequencing was by immunoSEQ multiplex PCR. The sample holds roughly 11,000 clones, approximately 79% seen once. The V gene's germline CDR1 is MNHEY and CDR2 SVGAGI. The CDR3 has 15 amino acids. V dropped 2 bases and J dropped 7; count of bases not matched to a gene: 8. This chain connects TRBV6-5 to TRBJ2-7; 10 nucleotides agree with TRBD2. This receptor was taken from an adult with rheumatoid arthritis. Source material: CD8+ T cells sorted from blood. The CDR3 bases are TGTGCCAGCAGTTACGACCTAGCGGGAGTAGGAGAGCAGTACTTC. Translating gives CASSYDLAGVGEQYF.